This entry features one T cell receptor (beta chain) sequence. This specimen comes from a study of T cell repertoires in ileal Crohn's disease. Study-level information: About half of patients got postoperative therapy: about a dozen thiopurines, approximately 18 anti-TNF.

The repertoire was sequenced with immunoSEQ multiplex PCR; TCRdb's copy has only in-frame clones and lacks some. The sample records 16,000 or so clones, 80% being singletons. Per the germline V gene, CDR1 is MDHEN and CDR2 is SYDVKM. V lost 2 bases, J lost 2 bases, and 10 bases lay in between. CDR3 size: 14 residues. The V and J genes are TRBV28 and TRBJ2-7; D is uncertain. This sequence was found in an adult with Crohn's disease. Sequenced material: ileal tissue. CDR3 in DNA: TGTGCCAGCAGTTTAACCCCACAACCCTACGAGCAGTACTTC. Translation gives CASSLTPQPYEQYF.